These 27 T cell receptor beta chains originate from one sample sequenced in a study of pediatric ulcerative colitis. The method was immunoSEQ multiplex PCR; TCRdb's version includes in-frame clones alone and lacks a portion of them. Found here are 37,000 or so clones, less than 85% of them singletons; the top ten hold roughly 25%. Sequenced: blood. The receptors come from a girl under 18 with moderate ulcerative colitis.

The chain is built from TRBV27 and TRBJ2-7; 8 bases are a match to TRBD2. With V trimmed by 6 bases and J by 5 bases, 12 bases remained unmatched. The CDR3 is 15 residues long. Germline CDR1 reads MNHEY; CDR2 reads SMNVEV (reference sequence). In DNA form, the CDR3 reads TGTGCCAGCAGCAGCGGGAGTCGATTTCTAGACGAGCAGTACTTC. It codes for CASSSGSRFLDEQYF.

The chain carries TRBV5-6 and TRBJ2-7; 10 positions agree with TRBD1. Germline V CDR1 and CDR2: SGHDT, YYEEEE. The CDR3 has 19 residues. Trimming removed 4 bases from V and 3 bases from J; junction bases left unmatched: 19. The CDR3 region has the DNA TGTGCCAGCAGCCCGGAGACAGGGGGCGCCGCAAATTTTGTCTACGAGCAGTACTTC. Protein: CASSPETGGAANFVYEQYF. Using reference TRBV5-6 and TRBJ2-7 for the parts outside the CDR3, the full variable domain is DAGVTQSPTHLIKTRGQQVTLRCSPKSGHDTVSWYQQALGQGPQFIFQYYEEEERQRGNFPDRFSGHQFPNYSSELNVNALLLGDSALYLCASSPETGGAANFVYEQYFGPGTRLTVT.

The chain recombines TRBV2 with TRBJ2-4, with D possibly TRBD2 on 5 matching bases. CDR3 size: 16 residues. Per germline, CDR1 SNHLY and CDR2 FYNNEI. V lost 2 bases and J lost 6, with 17 bases in between. Here the CDR3 DNA reads TGTGCCAGCAGTGAACCGGGTATCGGTCGGGGAAACATTCAGTACTTC. This sequence encodes CASSEPGIGRGNIQYF.

This sequence joins TRBV19 and TRBJ1-1; no reliable D call. CDR3 length equals 13 residues. The V gene's germline CDR1 is LNHDA and CDR2 SQIVND (reference sequence). Trimming left V 3 bases short and J 0 bases short, with 5 bases between. CDR3: CASSMGMNTEAFF. The CDR3 nucleotides read TGTGCCAGTAGTATGGGCATGAACACTGAAGCTTTCTTT.

V and J are TRBV19 and TRBJ1-5; D is ambiguous. The V end was cut by 2 bases, the J end by 3 bases, with 8 bases between. CDR3 length equals 14 residues. Germline assignment: CDR1 LNHDA and CDR2 SQIVND (reference sequence). The CDR3 DNA sequence: TGTGCCAGTAGTATACGGGGTACCAATCAGCCCCAGCATTTT. Translating it yields CASSIRGTNQPQHF.

The rearrangement uses TRBV9 and TRBJ1-6; D remains unclear. V was pared by 2 bases and J by 9 bases, with 15 bases between. Germline V lookup: CDR1 SGDLS, CDR2 YYNGEE. This CDR3 contains 15 residues. CDR3 sequence: CASSVSWIGVSPLHF. CDR3 nucleotide sequence: TGTGCCAGCAGCGTCTCGTGGATCGGGGTTTCACCCCTCCACTTT. Together with reference TRBV9 and TRBJ1-6, the CDR3 gives the full variable domain: DSGVTQTPKHLITATGQRVTLRCSPRSGDLSVYWYQQSLDQGLQFLIQYYNGEERAKGNILERFSAQQFPDLHSELNLSSLELGDSALYFCASSVSWIGVSPLHFGNGTRLTVT.

This chain links TRBV7-3 with TRBJ2-3; 11 positions match TRBD2. The length of the CDR3 is 17 residues. The germline gives CDR1 SGHTA, CDR2 FQGTGA. With 3 bases clipped from V and 6 bases from J, the junction kept 11 bases outside the gene matches. The CDR3: CASSFGLAGGPGDTQYF. CDR3 DNA: TGTGCCAGCAGCTTTGGCCTAGCGGGGGGTCCTGGGGATACGCAGTATTTT.

This clone appeared a few times. The chain links TRBV11-1 to TRBJ2-2; no reliable D call. CDR1 is SGHAT, CDR2 FQDESV, per germline (reference sequence). The CDR3 length is 13 residues. V was pared by 7 bases and J by 4 bases, with 10 bases between. The CDR3 protein is CASTGQTTGELFF. The CDR3 region has the DNA TGTGCCAGCACTGGGCAGACCACCGGGGAGCTGTTTTTT.

The V call is TRBV7-2, the J call TRBJ2-7; D remains unclear. CDR3 size: 13 residues. Per the germline V gene, CDR1 is SGHTA and CDR2 is FQGNSA. V was shortened by 3 bases and J by 2 bases, with 8 bases between the two germline ends. The CDR3 DNA reads as TGTGCCAGCAGCTTGAGTCCCCCCTACGAGCAGTACTTC. Its protein product is CASSLSPPYEQYF.

V usage is TRBV27 and J usage is TRBJ2-1, with no clear D. The V end was cut by 2 bases, the J end by 6 bases, with 5 bases between. The CDR3 is 12 residues long. In germline, CDR1 is MNHEY, CDR2 SMNVEV (reference sequence). CDR3 nucleotide sequence: TGTGCCAGCAGTTTACCGGGCAATGAGCAGTTCTTC. Protein: CASSLPGNEQFF.

The gene calls are TRBV29-1 and TRBJ2-1, with 8 nucleotides matching TRBD1. This CDR3 is built from 14 residues. The V gene's germline CDR1 is SQVTM and CDR2 ANQGSEA. The J segment lost 2 bases and the V segment lost 6 bases, leaving 6 bases of the junction unmatched. CDR3 sequence: CSVAGTGTYNEQFF. The CDR3 DNA reads TGCAGCGTCGCAGGGACAGGAACCTACAATGAGCAGTTCTTC.

CDR3 residues: CASSSLAGGPHEQYF. The CDR3 nucleotides read TGTGCCAGCAGCTCGCTAGCGGGAGGGCCCCACGAGCAGTACTTC. V and J are TRBV5-4 and TRBJ2-7; 12 nucleotides line up with TRBD2. The CDR3 totals 15 residues. Trimming cost V 3 bases and J 5 bases; bases outside gene matches: 6. In germline, CDR1 is SGHNT, CDR2 YYREEE (reference sequence).

The genes are TRBV4-1 and TRBJ2-1; possibly TRBD2 for D (6 bases). The CDR3 has 16 residues. Germline-derived CDR1 and CDR2 are MGHRA and YSYEKL. V lost 4 bases to trimming and J lost 2 bases, with 15 bases between them. The CDR3 protein is CASSLLGTRTYNEQFF. The CDR3 nucleotides are TGCGCCAGCAGCCTCCTCGGGACTCGGACCTACAATGAGCAGTTCTTC.

V usage is TRBV7-8 and J usage is TRBJ1-1, with 9 bases that match TRBD1. The CDR3 is 14 amino acids. Germline V lookup: CDR1 SGHVS, CDR2 FQNEAQ. The trim removed 3 bases at V and 6 bases at J, leaving 5 bases unmatched. The CDR3 coding sequence is TGTGCCAGCAGCTTGTCGACAGGGGGTTCTGAAGCTTTCTTT. Its protein is CASSLSTGGSEAFF. Based on the CDR3 plus reference TRBV7-8 and TRBJ1-1, the full variable domain is GAGVSQSPRYKVAKRGQDVALRCDPISGHVSLFWYQQALGQGPEFLTYFQNEAQLDKSGLPSDRFFAERPEGSVSTLKIQRTQQEDSAVYLCASSLSTGGSEAFFGQGTRLTVV.

The chain is built from TRBV7-3 and TRBJ1-6; 9 positions match TRBD1. Germline V lookup: CDR1 SGHTA, CDR2 FQGTGA. Germline trimming cut 0 bases from V and 4 bases from J; bases unmatched to any gene: 1. CDR3 length: 16 amino acids. Here the CDR3 reads CASSLTDRGYNSPLHF. DNA for the CDR3: TGTGCCAGCAGCTTAACGGACAGGGGATATAATTCACCCCTCCACTTT.

The V gene is TRBV18, the J gene TRBJ1-2; 9 bases line up with TRBD1. The germline V gene encodes CDR1 KGHSH and CDR2 LQKENI. V lost 6 bases, J lost 4 bases, and 9 bases stayed unmatched. CDR3 length: 15 amino acids. CDR3 loop: CASSEYGQGTYGYTF. CDR3 DNA sequence: TGTGCCAGCTCGGAATATGGACAGGGGACCTATGGCTACACCTTC.

The chain carries TRBV5-4 and TRBJ1-1; D is perhaps TRBD1 (6 bases). The CDR3 is 15 residues long. V was shortened by 0 bases and J by 1 base, with 10 bases between the two germline ends. The germline CDR1 and CDR2 sequences are SGHNT and YYREEE (reference sequence). The CDR3 nucleotides are TGTGCCAGCAGCTTGGGCACAGGGAGGAACACTGAAGCTTTCTTT. Translating it yields CASSLGTGRNTEAFF.

The DNA of the CDR3 is TGTGCCAGCAGCTTAGACGCTGTGAATCAGCCCCAGCATTTT. Translated: CASSLDAVNQPQHF. V gene TRBV7-9 combines with J gene TRBJ1-5; D is ambiguous. V was clipped by 1 base and J by 4 bases, with 8 bases between them. CDR1 is SEHNR and CDR2 is FQNEAQ in the germline V gene (reference sequence). CDR3 size: 14 residues.

This clone has just a few counts. The chain is built from TRBV7-9 and TRBJ1-5; no definite D call. The germline gives CDR1 SEHNR, CDR2 FQNEAQ (reference sequence). This CDR3 spans 15 amino acids. The V and J ends lost 5 bases and 3 bases respectively, with 14 bases between them. CDR3 sequence: CASSPGRDFNQPQHF. CDR3 coding DNA: TGTGCCAGCAGCCCCGGACGGGATTTCAATCAGCCCCAGCATTTT.

The rearrangement uses TRBV6-5 and TRBJ1-6; TRBD1 matches 9 bases. Per germline, CDR1 MNHEY and CDR2 SVGAGI. The trim removed 6 bases at V and 5 bases at J, leaving 5 bases unmatched. This CDR3 region has 15 residues. This CDR3 reads CASSPGQGDNSPLHF. The CDR3 DNA sequence: TGTGCCAGCAGCCCGGGACAGGGAGATAATTCACCCCTCCACTTT.

The V gene is TRBV29-1, the J gene TRBJ2-1; possibly TRBD1 for D (5 bases). V was trimmed by 3 bases and J by 5 bases, leaving 14 bases between them. The germline V gene encodes CDR1 SQVTM and CDR2 ANQGSEA. The CDR3 loop spans 14 amino acids. CDR3 coding DNA: TGCAGCGTTGAGCTCCAGGGTCGTAACAATGAGCAGTTCTTC. It specifies CSVELQGRNNEQFF.

The DNA of the CDR3 is TGTGCCAGCAGTTACGAAAATTCACCCCTCCACTTT. Residues: CASSYENSPLHF. The rearrangement joins TRBV6-5 to TRBJ1-6; D uncertain. Per the germline V gene, CDR1 is MNHEY and CDR2 is SVGAGI. Trimming took off 2 bases at V and 7 bases at J, with 3 bases between the two ends. The CDR3 loop spans 12 amino acids.

The chain uses TRBV6-5 and TRBJ2-7, with D possibly being TRBD2 (5 bases). Germline V lookup: CDR1 MNHEY, CDR2 SVGAGI. This CDR3 is built from 13 residues. Trimming took off 2 bases at V and 3 bases at J, with 8 bases between the two ends. CDR3 nucleotides: TGTGCCAGCAGTTACGCGGGTTTCTACGAGCAGTACTTC. This translates into CASSYAGFYEQYF.

The chain links TRBV5-4 to TRBJ2-7, with TRBD1 identical over 8 bases. This CDR3 has 18 residues. Unmatched junction bases numbered 17, after V lost 1 base and J lost 5 bases. Germline CDR1 reads SGHNT; CDR2 reads YYREEE (reference sequence). In DNA, the CDR3 is TGTGCCAGCAGCTTGCTCGGCAGGGGGCGCGTTTTTGGGAACGAGCAGTACTTC. Residues: CASSLLGRGRVFGNEQYF.

The rearrangement links TRBV5-4 to TRBJ2-1, with 7 bases that match TRBD2. This CDR3 region has 16 residues. The germline V gene has CDR1 SGHNT and CDR2 YYREEE (reference sequence). The V and J ends lost 1 base and 0 bases, in that order; junction bases with no gene match: 4. The CDR3 sequence is CASSLWGGSSYNEQFF. In DNA, the CDR3 is TGTGCCAGCAGCTTGTGGGGGGGGAGCTCCTACAATGAGCAGTTCTTC.

V gene TRBV28 combines with J gene TRBJ1-2; TRBD1 matches at 9 bases. This CDR3 is 15 amino acids long. Germline values: CDR1 MDHEN, CDR2 SYDVKM. Trimming took 6 bases from V and 5 from J; bases not matched to a gene: 10. CDR3 amino acids: CASRLKQGAWYGYTF. CDR3 sequence (DNA): TGTGCCAGCAGACTAAAACAGGGGGCGTGGTATGGCTACACCTTC.

This clone has just one count. The rearrangement links TRBV28 to TRBJ1-5, with D possibly matching TRBD1 (5 bases). Trimming took off 6 bases at V and 3 bases at J, with 15 bases between the two ends. CDR1 and CDR2 from the germline V gene are MDHEN and SYDVKM. CDR3 length: 15 amino acids. Written as DNA, the CDR3 is TGTGCCAGCAGAATGACTCGACAGATCAATCAGCCCCAGCATTTT. It is translated as CASRMTRQINQPQHF.